This T cell receptor beta chain was identified during a study of T cells in Graves' hyperthyroidism and ophthalmopathy. Study-level points and caveats: Blood also contained most expanded thyroid clonotypes above 0.001. Ophthalmopathy was told apart from stable hyperthyroidism by a 13 V-J model.

The source material, RNA transcripts, was used to amplify TCR beta CDR3 regions. A set of HTBI primers served as the primers for a first-round RT-PCR of the TCR CDR3. TCRdb re-called the multiplex PCR reads through MiXCR, storing one row per CDR3 protein. The sample lists 400,000 or so distinct CDR3 sequences, 13% to 15% occurring once. With respect to this clonotype: Its antigen is still unknown.

Inclusion characteristics of ophthalmopathy patients comprised a Clinical Activity Score of at least 3, a NOSPECS grade of at least 4, and duration under 3 months. Used for diagnoses were clinical symptoms, serum thyroxine and TRAb, thyroid ultrasound and orbital computed tomography. This CDR3 has 16 amino acids. CDR1 is MNHEY, CDR2 SMNVEV, per germline (reference sequence). J gave up 3 bases and V 1 base, and 3 bases lay outside the gene matches. Sequencing was carried out using blood. This TCR was sampled from a woman aged 55 to 70 with Graves' ophthalmopathy. The V and J genes are TRBV27 and TRBJ2-1; 10 nucleotides agree with TRBD2. CDR3: CASSLYLAGVYNEQFF. DNA of the CDR3: TGTGCCAGCAGTTTATACCTAGCGGGGGTCTACAATGAGCAGTTCTTC.